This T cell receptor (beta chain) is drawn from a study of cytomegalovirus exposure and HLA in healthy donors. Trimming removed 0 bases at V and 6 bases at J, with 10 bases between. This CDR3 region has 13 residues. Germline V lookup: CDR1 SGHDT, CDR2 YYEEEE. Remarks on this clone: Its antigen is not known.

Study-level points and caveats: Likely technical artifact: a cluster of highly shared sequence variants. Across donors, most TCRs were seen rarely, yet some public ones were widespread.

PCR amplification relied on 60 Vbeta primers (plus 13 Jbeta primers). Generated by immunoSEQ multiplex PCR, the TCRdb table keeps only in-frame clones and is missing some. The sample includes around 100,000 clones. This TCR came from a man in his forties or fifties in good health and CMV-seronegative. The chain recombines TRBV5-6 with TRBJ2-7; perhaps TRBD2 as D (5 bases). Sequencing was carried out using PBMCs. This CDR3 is CASSLGAAGEQYF. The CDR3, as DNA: TGTGCCAGCAGCTTGGGGGCTGCGGGCGAGCAGTACTTC.